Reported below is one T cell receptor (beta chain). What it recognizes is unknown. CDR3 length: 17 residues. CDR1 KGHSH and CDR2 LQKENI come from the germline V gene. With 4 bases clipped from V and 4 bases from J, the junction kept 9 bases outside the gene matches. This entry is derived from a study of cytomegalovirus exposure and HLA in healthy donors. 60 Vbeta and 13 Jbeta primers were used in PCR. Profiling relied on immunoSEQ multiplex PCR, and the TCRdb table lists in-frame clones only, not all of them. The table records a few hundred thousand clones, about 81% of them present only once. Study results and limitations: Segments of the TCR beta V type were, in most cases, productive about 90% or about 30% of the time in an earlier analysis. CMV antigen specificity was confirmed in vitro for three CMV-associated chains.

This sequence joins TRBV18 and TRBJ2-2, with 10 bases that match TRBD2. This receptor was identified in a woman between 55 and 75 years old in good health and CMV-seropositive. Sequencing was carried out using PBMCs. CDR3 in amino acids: CASSRSLGLAITGELFF. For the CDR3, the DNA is TGTGCCAGCTCACGGAGTCTGGGACTAGCGATCACCGGGGAGCTGTTTTTT.